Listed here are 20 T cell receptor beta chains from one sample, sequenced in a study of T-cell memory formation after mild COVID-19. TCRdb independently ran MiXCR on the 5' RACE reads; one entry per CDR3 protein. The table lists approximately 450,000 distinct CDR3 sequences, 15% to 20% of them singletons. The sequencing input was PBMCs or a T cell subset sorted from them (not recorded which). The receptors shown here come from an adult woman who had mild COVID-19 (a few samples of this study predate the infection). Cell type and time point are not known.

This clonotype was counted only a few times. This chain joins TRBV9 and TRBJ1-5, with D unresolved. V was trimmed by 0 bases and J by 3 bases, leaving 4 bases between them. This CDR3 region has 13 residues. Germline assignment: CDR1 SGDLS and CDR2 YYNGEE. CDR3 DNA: TGTGCCAGCAGCGTAGCACCCAATCAGCCCCAGCATTTT. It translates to CASSVAPNQPQHF.

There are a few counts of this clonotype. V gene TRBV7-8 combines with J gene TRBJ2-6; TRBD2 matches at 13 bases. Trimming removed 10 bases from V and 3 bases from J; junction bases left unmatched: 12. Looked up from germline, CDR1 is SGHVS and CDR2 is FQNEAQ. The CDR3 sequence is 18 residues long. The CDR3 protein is CATTLAGGPLGGANVLTF. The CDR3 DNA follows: TGTGCCACTACACTAGCGGGAGGGCCTCTAGGTGGGGCCAACGTCCTGACTTTC.

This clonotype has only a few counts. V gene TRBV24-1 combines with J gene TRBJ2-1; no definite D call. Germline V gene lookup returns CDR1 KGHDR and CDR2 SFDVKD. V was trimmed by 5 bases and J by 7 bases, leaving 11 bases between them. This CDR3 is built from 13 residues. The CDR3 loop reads CATSASSVNEQFF. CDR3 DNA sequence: TGTGCCACCAGTGCCTCATCGGTGAATGAGCAGTTCTTC.

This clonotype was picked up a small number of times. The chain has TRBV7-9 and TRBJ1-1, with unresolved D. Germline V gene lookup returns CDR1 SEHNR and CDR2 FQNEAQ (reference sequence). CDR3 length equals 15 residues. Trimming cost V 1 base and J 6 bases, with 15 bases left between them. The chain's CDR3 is CASSLGTGISAEAFF. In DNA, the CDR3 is TGTGCCAGCAGCTTAGGAACTGGGATTAGCGCTGAAGCTTTCTTT.

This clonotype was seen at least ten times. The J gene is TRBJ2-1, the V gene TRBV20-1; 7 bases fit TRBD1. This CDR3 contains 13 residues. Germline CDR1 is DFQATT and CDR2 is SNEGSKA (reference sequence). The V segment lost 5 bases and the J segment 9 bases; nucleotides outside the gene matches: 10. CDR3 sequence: CSAPARGIGEQFF. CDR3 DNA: TGCAGTGCTCCCGCCAGGGGGATAGGTGAGCAGTTCTTC.

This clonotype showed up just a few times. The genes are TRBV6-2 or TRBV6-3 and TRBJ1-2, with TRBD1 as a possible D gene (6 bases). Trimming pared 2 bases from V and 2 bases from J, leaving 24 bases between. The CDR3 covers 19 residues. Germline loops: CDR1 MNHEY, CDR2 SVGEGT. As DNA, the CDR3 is TGTGCCAGCAGTTACGACGGGCGTCCTCAGGGGACGAACAACTATGGCTACACCTTC. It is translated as CASSYDGRPQGTNNYGYTF.

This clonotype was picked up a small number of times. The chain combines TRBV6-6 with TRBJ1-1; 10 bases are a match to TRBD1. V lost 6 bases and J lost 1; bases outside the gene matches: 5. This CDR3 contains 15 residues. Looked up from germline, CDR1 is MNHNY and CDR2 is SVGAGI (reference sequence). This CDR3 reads CASSAGTGANTEAFF. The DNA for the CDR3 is TGTGCCAGCAGCGCCGGGACAGGGGCGAACACTGAAGCTTTCTTT.

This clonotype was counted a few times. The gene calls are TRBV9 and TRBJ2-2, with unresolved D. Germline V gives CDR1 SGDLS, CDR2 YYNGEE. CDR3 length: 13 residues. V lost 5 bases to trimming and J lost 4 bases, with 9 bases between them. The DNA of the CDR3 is TGTGCCAGCAGAGGTTCGGGCACCGGGGAGCTGTTTTTT. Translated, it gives CASRGSGTGELFF.

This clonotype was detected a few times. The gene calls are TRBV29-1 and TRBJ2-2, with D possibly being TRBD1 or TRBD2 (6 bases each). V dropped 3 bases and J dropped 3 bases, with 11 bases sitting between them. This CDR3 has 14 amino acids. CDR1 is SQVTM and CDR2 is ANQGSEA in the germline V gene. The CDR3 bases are TGCAGCGTTGATCGGGGGCGCGACACCGGGGAGCTGTTTTTT. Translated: CSVDRGRDTGELFF.

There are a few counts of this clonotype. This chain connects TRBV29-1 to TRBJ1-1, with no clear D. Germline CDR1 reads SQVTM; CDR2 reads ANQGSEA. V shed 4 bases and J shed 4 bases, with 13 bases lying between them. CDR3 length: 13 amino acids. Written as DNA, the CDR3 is TGCAGCGTTGCTGGCACGGTTAGCACTGAAGCTTTCTTT. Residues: CSVAGTVSTEAFF.

Here the CDR3 reads CASRAGGGELFF. DNA of the CDR3: TGTGCCAGCAGAGCAGGGGGCGGGGAGCTGTTTTTT. The chain employs TRBV9 and TRBJ2-2, with 7 bases lining up with TRBD1. The trim removed 5 bases at V and 7 bases at J, leaving 2 bases unmatched. The length of the CDR3 is 12 residues. Per germline, CDR1 SGDLS and CDR2 YYNGEE.

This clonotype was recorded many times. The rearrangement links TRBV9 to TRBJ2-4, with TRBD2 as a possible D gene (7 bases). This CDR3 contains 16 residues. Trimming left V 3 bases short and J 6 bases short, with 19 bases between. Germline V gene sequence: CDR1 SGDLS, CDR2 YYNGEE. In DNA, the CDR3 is TGTGCCAGCAGCGCCGGGACACGGGGGGCGGGAAACATTCAGTACTTC. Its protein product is CASSAGTRGAGNIQYF. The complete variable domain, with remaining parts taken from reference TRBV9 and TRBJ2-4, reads DSGVTQTPKHLITATGQRVTLRCSPRSGDLSVYWYQQSLDQGLQFLIQYYNGEERAKGNILERFSAQQFPDLHSELNLSSLELGDSALYFCASSAGTRGAGNIQYFGAGTRLSVL.

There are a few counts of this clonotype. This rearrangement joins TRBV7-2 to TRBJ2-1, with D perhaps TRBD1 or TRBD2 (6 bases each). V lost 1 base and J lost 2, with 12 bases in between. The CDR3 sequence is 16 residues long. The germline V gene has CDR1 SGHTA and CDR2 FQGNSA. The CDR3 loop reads CASSLVGGATYNEQFF. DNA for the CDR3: TGTGCCAGCAGCTTAGTGGGGGGCGCAACCTACAATGAGCAGTTCTTC.

CDR3 in DNA: TGTGCCAGCAGTGCCCGACAGGGAACCGATACGCAGTATTTT. Its translation: CASSARQGTDTQYF. This chain joins TRBV2 and TRBJ2-3; 7 bases agree with TRBD1. This CDR3 region has 14 residues. With V trimmed by 4 bases and J by 6 bases, 7 bases remained unmatched. The germline CDR1 and CDR2 sequences are SNHLY and FYNNEI.

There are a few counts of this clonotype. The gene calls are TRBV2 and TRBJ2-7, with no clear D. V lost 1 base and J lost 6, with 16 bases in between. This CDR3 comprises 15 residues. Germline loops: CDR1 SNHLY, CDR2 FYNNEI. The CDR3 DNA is TGTGCCAGCAGTGAAGGGTTAGGGAATAACGGCGAGCAGTACTTC. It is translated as CASSEGLGNNGEQYF. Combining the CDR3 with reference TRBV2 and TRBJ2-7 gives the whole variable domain EPEVTQTPSHQVTQMGQEVILRCVPISNHLYFYWYRQILGQKVEFLVSFYNNEISEKSEIFDDQFSVERPDGSNFTLKIRSTKLEDSAMYFCASSEGLGNNGEQYFGPGTRLTVT.

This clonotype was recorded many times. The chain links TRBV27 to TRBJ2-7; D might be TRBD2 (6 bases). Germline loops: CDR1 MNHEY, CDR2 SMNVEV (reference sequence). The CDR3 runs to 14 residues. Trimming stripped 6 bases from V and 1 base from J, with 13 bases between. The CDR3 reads CASSLGLTSYEQYF. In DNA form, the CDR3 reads TGTGCCAGCAGCCTGGGACTCACGTCCTACGAGCAGTACTTC.

The CDR3 DNA reads as TGTGCCAGCAGCACTCGCACCCGGGACAGGGAGACGACCGGGGAGCTGTTTTTT. Translating it yields CASSTRTRDRETTGELFF. The chain uses TRBV5-6 and TRBJ2-2; 9 bases are shared with TRBD1. CDR1 is SGHDT and CDR2 is YYEEEE in the germline V gene. V trimming: 4 bases; J trimming: 5 bases; junction bases outside the gene matches: 15. The CDR3 is 18 amino acids.

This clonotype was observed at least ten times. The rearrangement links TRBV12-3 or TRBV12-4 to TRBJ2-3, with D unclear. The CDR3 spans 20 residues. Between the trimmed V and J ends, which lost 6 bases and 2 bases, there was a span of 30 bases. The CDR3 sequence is CASRPQTYPFFSLDTDTQYF. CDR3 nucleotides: TGTGCCAGCAGACCTCAAACCTATCCGTTCTTTAGTCTGGACACAGATACGCAGTATTTT.

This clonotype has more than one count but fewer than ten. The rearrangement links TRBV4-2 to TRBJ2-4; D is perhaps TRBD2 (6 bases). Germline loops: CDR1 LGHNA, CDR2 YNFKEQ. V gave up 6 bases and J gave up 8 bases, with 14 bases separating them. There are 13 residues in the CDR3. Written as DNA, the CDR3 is TGTGCCAGCAGTCCCGGGAGAATGGACATTCAGTACTTC. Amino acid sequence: CASSPGRMDIQYF.

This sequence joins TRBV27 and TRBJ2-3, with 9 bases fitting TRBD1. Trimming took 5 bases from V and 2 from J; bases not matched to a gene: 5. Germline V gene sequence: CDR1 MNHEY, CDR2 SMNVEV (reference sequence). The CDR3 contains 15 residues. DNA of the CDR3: TGTGCCAGCAGTGGGACAGGGTGGGTCACAGATACGCAGTATTTT. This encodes CASSGTGWVTDTQYF.